This TCR beta chain originates from a study of post-analysis software for immune sequencing data. Study summary: Relapsing-remitting, secondary progressive and progressive-relapsing multiple sclerosis were all included among the disease courses.

For this clonotype: What it binds is unknown.

Study observations and caveats: Included in a set of roughly five TRBV segments more frequent in patients than controls were TRBV5-6, TRBV5-1 and TRBV20-1.

The TCR beta cDNA libraries contained unique molecular identifiers. TCRdb re-analysed the PCR reads in MiXCR, keeping a single row per CDR3 protein. In the table there are about 500,000 distinct CDR3 sequences, roughly 45% of which are singletons. The junction had 6 bases not matched to a gene; V was cut back by 1 base and J by 7 bases. This CDR3 is 15 amino acids long. Per germline, CDR1 SGHTA and CDR2 FQGNSA. The source material was blood. The sequence came from a girl aged 5-17 years with multiple sclerosis. V and J are TRBV7-2 and TRBJ2-1; 8 bases are a match to TRBD2. The CDR3 is CASSLDRAGGNEQFF. The DNA of the CDR3 is TGTGCCAGCAGCTTAGATCGCGCGGGAGGAAATGAGCAGTTCTTC.